The 2 T cell receptor beta chains given below trace back to one sample, sequenced in a study of T cells in women clearing cervical HPV infection. Produced via immunoSEQ multiplex PCR; TCRdb's table is partial and in-frame only. Across under 20,000 clones, the top ten clones capture about 16% of the sample. The sequenced sample was blood buffy coat. These receptor sequences come from a woman aged 18-70 years with a cervical HPV16 infection that either progressed to CIN3+ or cleared (not recorded which).

In regard to this clone: The read stops 3 residues short of the end of the CDR3; the missing end is completed from the germline J gene. The genes are TRBV19 and TRBJ2-2; tentatively, D is TRBD1 (5 bases). The CDR3 is 16 residues long. The germline V gene encodes CDR1 LNHDA and CDR2 SQIVND (reference sequence). Incomplete CDR3 DNA: TGTGCCAGTAGTGGTAGCAAGACAGTCTCTTTTTCACCG. Amino acid sequence: CASSGSKTVSFSP. The full CDR3 is CASSGSKTVSFSPLFF.

Comment on this clone: The missing CDR3 end, 3 residues past where the read stops, is filled in from the germline J gene. V gene TRBV5-1 combines with J gene TRBJ2-1, with D possibly TRBD1 on 6 matching bases. V lost 1 base to trimming and J lost 6 bases, with 11 bases between them. The CDR3 runs to 14 residues. Germline V gives CDR1 SGHRS, CDR2 YFSETQ. CDR3 protein: CASSLRTASNEQFF. The DNA read from the CDR3 is TGCGCCAGCAGCTTGCGGACAGCCTCCAATGAG.